The rows below give T cell receptor beta chains drawn from one sample of a study of OX40 agonist ivuxolimab in advanced cancers. Sequencing was performed with immunoSEQ multiplex PCR; in TCRdb, only in-frame clones are kept and a portion is missing. The table includes tens of thousands of clones, approximately 90% detected once. The input for sequencing was CD4+ or CD8+ T cells sorted from blood, taken in a trial of the OX40 agonist ivuxolimab. All receptors derive from an adult with an advanced solid tumor such as melanoma, head and neck, liver or kidney cancer. Each CDR3 is given with its conserved first and last residue. The order of the fields is V gene, J gene, clone size, D gene, CDR3 DNA, CDR3 protein. A D gene is named only where the DNA matches it firmly. Rows give clone size only sometimes, using once, few, many, or a class for an expanded clone.

V gene: TRBV5-4
J gene: TRBJ2-7
clone size: -
D gene: TRBD2
CDR3 DNA: TGTGCCAGCAGCCCCCGTGGCGGGAGGGCCTTTGAGCAGTACTTC
CDR3 protein: CASSPRGGRAFEQYF

V gene: TRBV29-1
J gene: TRBJ2-3
clone size: -
D gene: -
CDR3 DNA: TGCAGCGTTGTGCCTGGGGTGAGCACAGATACGCAGTATTTT
CDR3 protein: CSVVPGVSTDTQYF

V gene: TRBV9
J gene: TRBJ2-7
clone size: -
D gene: TRBD2
CDR3 DNA: TGTGCCAGCAGCCAGGGACTAGCGGGTAGCTACGAGCAGTACTTC
CDR3 protein: CASSQGLAGSYEQYF

V gene: TRBV5-1
J gene: TRBJ2-5
clone size: -
D gene: TRBD1
CDR3 DNA: TGCGCCAGCAGCTTGGGGATCCGGGACAGGGACCCCCAAGAGACCCAGTACTTC
CDR3 protein: CASSLGIRDRDPQETQYF

V gene: TRBV30
J gene: TRBJ1-1
clone size: -
D gene: TRBD1
CDR3 DNA: TGTGCCTGGAGTTCCTTCGGGACAGGGGGAAGGACTGAAGCTTTCTTT
CDR3 protein: CAWSSFGTGGRTEAFF

V gene: TRBV2
J gene: TRBJ2-5
clone size: -
D gene: TRBD1
CDR3 DNA: TGTGCCCTCAAAGCTCTCCAGGGGGCTGACCAAGAGACCCAGTACTTC
CDR3 protein: CALKALQGADQETQYF

V gene: TRBV6-1
J gene: TRBJ1-4
clone size: -
D gene: -
CDR3 DNA: TGTGCCAGCAGTGGAAGGGAAAAACTGTTTTTT
CDR3 protein: CASSGREKLFF

V gene: TRBV30
J gene: TRBJ1-5
clone size: -
D gene: -
CDR3 DNA: TGTGCCTGGAGTAACCACCGACAGGTAAATCAGCCCCAGCATTTT
CDR3 protein: CAWSNHRQVNQPQHF

V gene: TRBV4-1
J gene: TRBJ2-2
clone size: -
D gene: TRBD2
CDR3 DNA: TGCGCCAGCAGCGCCGGACTAGCGGCGAACACCGGGGAGCTGTTTTTT
CDR3 protein: CASSAGLAANTGELFF

V gene: TRBV5-4
J gene: TRBJ2-7
clone size: few
D gene: TRBD2
CDR3 DNA: TGTGCCATGGCAGGTCCGGGAGGTGACGAGCAGTACTTC
CDR3 protein: CAMAGPGGDEQYF

V gene: TRBV19
J gene: TRBJ1-5
clone size: -
D gene: TRBD1
CDR3 DNA: TGTGCCAGTGCCCGGGACAGGGTTTTTCAGCCCCAGCATTTT
CDR3 protein: CASARDRVFQPQHF

V gene: TRBV6-6
J gene: TRBJ2-3
clone size: -
D gene: -
CDR3 DNA: TGTGCCAGTATGGTCGGCACAGATACGCAGTATTTT
CDR3 protein: CASMVGTDTQYF

V gene: TRBV6-6
J gene: TRBJ1-4
clone size: -
D gene: -
CDR3 DNA: TGTGCCAGCAGTTACGGGGGGGCGCATAATGAAAAACTGTTTTTT
CDR3 protein: CASSYGGAHNEKLFF

V gene: TRBV18
J gene: TRBJ1-5
clone size: -
D gene: -
CDR3 DNA: TGTGCCAGCTCACAGGGGAATAGCAATCAGCCCCAGCATTTT
CDR3 protein: CASSQGNSNQPQHF

V gene: TRBV7-9
J gene: TRBJ2-7
clone size: -
D gene: TRBD1
CDR3 DNA: TGTGCCAGTGGGGACAGGACCTACGAGCAGTACTTC
CDR3 protein: CASGDRTYEQYF

V gene: TRBV6-6
J gene: TRBJ2-2
clone size: -
D gene: -
CDR3 DNA: TGTGCCAGCAGTTACGATCCAACCGGGGAGCTGTTTTTT
CDR3 protein: CASSYDPTGELFF

V gene: TRBV4-2
J gene: TRBJ2-1
clone size: once
D gene: TRBD2
CDR3 DNA: TGTGCCAGCAGCCAGAGGACTAGCGGGAGTTCGATCAGCTCCTACAATGAGCAGTTCTTC
CDR3 protein: CASSQRTSGSSISSYNEQFF

V gene: TRBV19
J gene: TRBJ2-3
clone size: -
D gene: TRBD2
CDR3 DNA: TGTGCCAGTAGCCTAGCGGGAGGTGGCACAGATACGCAGTATTTT
CDR3 protein: CASSLAGGGTDTQYF

V gene: TRBV11-2
J gene: TRBJ2-7
clone size: -
D gene: TRBD2
CDR3 DNA: TGTGCCAGCAGAAGGACTAGCGGACCTTACGAGCAGTACTTC
CDR3 protein: CASRRTSGPYEQYF

V gene: TRBV2
J gene: TRBJ2-7
clone size: -
D gene: TRBD2
CDR3 DNA: TGTGCCAGCAGTCAAGTAGGGCTAGCGGGTCTCTCCTACGAGCAGTACTTC
CDR3 protein: CASSQVGLAGLSYEQYF

V gene: TRBV7-9
J gene: TRBJ1-2
clone size: -
D gene: -
CDR3 DNA: TGTGCCAGCAGCTTAGGTCTTAATTATGGCTACACCTTC
CDR3 protein: CASSLGLNYGYTF

V gene: TRBV11-3
J gene: TRBJ2-3
clone size: -
D gene: TRBD2
CDR3 DNA: TGTGCCAGCAGCTCGTGGACTAGCGGGAGGGTTAGCACAGATACGCAGTATTTT
CDR3 protein: CASSSWTSGRVSTDTQYF

V gene: TRBV6-6
J gene: TRBJ2-7
clone size: -
D gene: TRBD1
CDR3 DNA: TGTGCCAGCAGGGCCCCCGGGACAGGCTCCTACGAGCAGTACTTC
CDR3 protein: CASRAPGTGSYEQYF

V gene: TRBV6-1
J gene: TRBJ1-1
clone size: -
D gene: -
CDR3 DNA: TGTGCCAGCAGGCGGGGGGCGCAGACTGAAGCTTTCTTT
CDR3 protein: CASRRGAQTEAFF

V gene: TRBV18
J gene: TRBJ1-2
clone size: once
D gene: -
CDR3 DNA: TGTGCCAGCTCTCCTCAAAGAACGGGGGGCTATGGCTACACCTTC
CDR3 protein: CASSPQRTGGYGYTF

V gene: TRBV7-9
J gene: TRBJ2-5
clone size: -
D gene: -
CDR3 DNA: TGTGCCAGCAGCCGCGCCCCCTTTAGGGAGAGAGGACAAGAGACCCAGTACTTC
CDR3 protein: CASSRAPFRERGQETQYF

V gene: TRBV7-9
J gene: TRBJ2-7
clone size: -
D gene: TRBD2
CDR3 DNA: TGTGCCAGCAGCCCCGTCGCGGGAGGGCCCTTTGGAGAGCAGTACTTC
CDR3 protein: CASSPVAGGPFGEQYF

V gene: TRBV29-1
J gene: TRBJ1-2
clone size: -
D gene: TRBD1
CDR3 DNA: TGCAGCGTTGAAGACCCGGCGACAGGGGGCTCCTATGGCTACACCTTC
CDR3 protein: CSVEDPATGGSYGYTF

V gene: TRBV4-1
J gene: TRBJ2-3
clone size: -
D gene: TRBD1
CDR3 DNA: TGCGCCAGCAGCCATAATCCCCGGACAGGGGGCACACATACGCAGTATTTT
CDR3 protein: CASSHNPRTGGTHTQYF

V gene: TRBV29-1
J gene: TRBJ2-7
clone size: -
D gene: TRBD2
CDR3 DNA: TGCAGCGTTGCAAGGGCGGGAGGAAGCTACGAGCAGTACTTC
CDR3 protein: CSVARAGGSYEQYF

V gene: TRBV7-9
J gene: TRBJ2-7
clone size: -
D gene: -
CDR3 DNA: TGTGCCAGCAGCTTAGGGACAGTCTCCTACGAGCAGTACTTC
CDR3 protein: CASSLGTVSYEQYF

V gene: TRBV29-1
J gene: TRBJ1-2
clone size: -
D gene: -
CDR3 DNA: TGCAGCGTTCTGGGGACTGAAGGGAACTATGGCTACACCTTC
CDR3 protein: CSVLGTEGNYGYTF

V gene: TRBV5-5
J gene: TRBJ2-2
clone size: once
D gene: -
CDR3 DNA: TGTGCCAGCAGAACTTCGTTATCCGGGGAGCTGTTTTTT
CDR3 protein: CASRTSLSGELFF

V gene: TRBV5-4
J gene: TRBJ2-3
clone size: -
D gene: -
CDR3 DNA: TGTGCCAGCCATACCCAAGATACGCAGTATTTT
CDR3 protein: CASHTQDTQYF

V gene: TRBV5-1
J gene: TRBJ2-3
clone size: -
D gene: TRBD2
CDR3 DNA: TGCGCCAGCAGCCAAGTTAGCGGGAGTTCAGATACGCAGTATTTT
CDR3 protein: CASSQVSGSSDTQYF

V gene: TRBV9
J gene: TRBJ2-1
clone size: once
D gene: TRBD2
CDR3 DNA: TGTGCCAGCAGCGTAGGGACTAGCAATGAGCAGTTCTTC
CDR3 protein: CASSVGTSNEQFF

V gene: TRBV5-1
J gene: TRBJ1-2
clone size: -
D gene: -
CDR3 DNA: TGCGCCAGCAGCTTACTGGGTGAGAACTATGGCTACACCTTC
CDR3 protein: CASSLLGENYGYTF

V gene: TRBV9
J gene: TRBJ2-1
clone size: -
D gene: TRBD1
CDR3 DNA: TGTGCCAGCAGCCCCTTTGGAGGACAGGGGTACAATGAGCAGTTCTTC
CDR3 protein: CASSPFGGQGYNEQFF

V gene: TRBV27
J gene: TRBJ2-1
clone size: -
D gene: TRBD1
CDR3 DNA: TGTGCCAGCAGTCTCCCAGGGCAGGGGGAAAGGCAGTTCTTC
CDR3 protein: CASSLPGQGERQFF

V gene: TRBV18
J gene: TRBJ1-4
clone size: -
D gene: TRBD1
CDR3 DNA: TGTGCCAGCTCACCACTACAGGGGAATGAAAAACTGTTTTTT
CDR3 protein: CASSPLQGNEKLFF

V gene: TRBV9
J gene: TRBJ1-1
clone size: -
D gene: TRBD1
CDR3 DNA: TGTGCCAGCAGCGTAGGACAGGGGACTGAAGCTTTCTTT
CDR3 protein: CASSVGQGTEAFF

V gene: TRBV19
J gene: TRBJ2-6
clone size: -
D gene: TRBD2
CDR3 DNA: TGTGCCAGTAGTATAGAGGTGCTAGCGGGAGGTTTTAGCTCTGGGGCCAACGTCCTGACTTTC
CDR3 protein: CASSIEVLAGGFSSGANVLTF

V gene: TRBV7-2
J gene: TRBJ2-1
clone size: -
D gene: TRBD2
CDR3 DNA: TGTGCCAGCAGCTCAGCGGGACCTAGCGGGAGAATTAATGAGCAGTTCTTC
CDR3 protein: CASSSAGPSGRINEQFF

V gene: TRBV15
J gene: TRBJ2-2
clone size: -
D gene: -
CDR3 DNA: TGTGCCACCAGCAGAGGGGGGTTAGCGGAGCTGTTTTTT
CDR3 protein: CATSRGGLAELFF

V gene: TRBV2
J gene: TRBJ2-7
clone size: -
D gene: TRBD1
CDR3 DNA: TGTGCCAGCACCGGGGACAGCTCCTACGAGCAGTACTTC
CDR3 protein: CASTGDSSYEQYF

V gene: TRBV5-4
J gene: TRBJ2-7
clone size: once
D gene: -
CDR3 DNA: TGTGCCAGCAGCTTATCCGGTTGGGGGCAGTACTTC
CDR3 protein: CASSLSGWGQYF

V gene: TRBV7-6
J gene: TRBJ1-3
clone size: -
D gene: -
CDR3 DNA: TGTGCCAGCAGCCGCGAACAGGGCTATCGGCCTGGAAACACCATATATTTT
CDR3 protein: CASSREQGYRPGNTIYF

V gene: TRBV14
J gene: TRBJ1-1
clone size: -
D gene: -
CDR3 DNA: TGTGCCAGCAGCCAAGCCCAGGGTCGGACTGAAGCTTTCTTT
CDR3 protein: CASSQAQGRTEAFF

V gene: TRBV18
J gene: TRBJ2-4
clone size: -
D gene: -
CDR3 DNA: TGTGCCAGCTCAGGAATGAGACAGGAGCTAGCCAAAAACATTCAGTACTTC
CDR3 protein: CASSGMRQELAKNIQYF

V gene: TRBV28
J gene: TRBJ2-5
clone size: -
D gene: TRBD2
CDR3 DNA: TGTGCCAGTCGGACTAGCGGAGAGACCCAGTACTTC
CDR3 protein: CASRTSGETQYF

V gene: TRBV7-8
J gene: TRBJ2-1
clone size: -
D gene: -
CDR3 DNA: TGTGCCAGCAGCTTATACGCCTGGGGTGGGCGGGAGCAGTTCTTC
CDR3 protein: CASSLYAWGGREQFF

V gene: TRBV6-1
J gene: TRBJ1-1
clone size: -
D gene: -
CDR3 DNA: TGTGCCAGCAGGACACAGGCTATGAACACTGAAGCTTTCTTT
CDR3 protein: CASRTQAMNTEAFF

V gene: TRBV2
J gene: TRBJ2-7
clone size: few
D gene: -
CDR3 DNA: TGTGCCAGCAGTGACCCCTCGAGGCAGTACTTC
CDR3 protein: CASSDPSRQYF

V gene: TRBV11-2
J gene: TRBJ2-1
clone size: -
D gene: -
CDR3 DNA: TGTGCCAGCAGCCTAGAACTAGACCATGAGCAGTTCTTC
CDR3 protein: CASSLELDHEQFF

V gene: TRBV19
J gene: TRBJ1-4
clone size: -
D gene: -
CDR3 DNA: TGTGCCAGTCAAAGTAGGGGACTCATTAATGAAAAACTGTTTTTT
CDR3 protein: CASQSRGLINEKLFF